The 29 T cell receptor beta chains given below trace back to one sample, sequenced in a study of T-cell memory formation after mild COVID-19. Using its own MiXCR run on the 5' RACE reads, TCRdb lists one record per CDR3 protein. The table lists some 260,000 distinct CDR3 sequences, roughly 17% of them singletons, with approximately 3.5% in the top ten. Sequences were obtained from PBMCs or a T cell subset sorted from them (not recorded which). Receptors were obtained from a man aged 18 to 29 who had mild COVID-19 (a few samples of this study predate the infection). Cell type and time point are not known.

This clonotype came up a few times. The gene calls are TRBV5-1 and TRBJ1-1; no definite D call. CDR1 and CDR2 from the germline V gene are SGHRS and YFSETQ. V was pared by 0 bases and J by 5 bases, with 11 bases between. This CDR3 has 14 amino acids. This CDR3 is CASSLEAARTEAFF. CDR3 DNA: TGCGCCAGCAGCTTGGAGGCTGCGCGGACTGAAGCTTTCTTT.

This chain links TRBV5-1 with TRBJ2-2, with 7 bases that match TRBD1. Germline-derived CDR1 and CDR2 are SGHRS and YFSETQ. The CDR3 runs to 15 residues. V shed 1 base, J shed 4 bases, and the junction held 4 bases outside the gene matches. This chain's CDR3 is CASSLFTGATGELFF. The CDR3, as DNA: TGCGCCAGCAGCTTGTTCACAGGGGCCACCGGGGAGCTGTTTTTT. Supplemented by reference TRBV5-1 and TRBJ2-2, the full variable domain reads KAGVTQTPRYLIKTRGQQVTLSCSPISGHRSVSWYQQTPGQGLQFLFEYFSETQRNKGNFPGRFSGRQFSNSRSEMNVSTLELGDSALYLCASSLFTGATGELFFGEGSRLTVL.

This sequence joins TRBV7-6 and TRBJ1-1; the match to TRBD1 covers 9 bases. This CDR3 has 18 residues. The V gene end was trimmed by 5 bases and the J gene end by 4 bases; junction bases not matched to a gene: 17. Germline V gene sequence: CDR1 SGHVS, CDR2 FNYEAQ. CDR3 region: CASSHRPGQGVGGTEAFF. The CDR3 region has the DNA TGTGCCAGCAGCCATCGTCCGGGACAGGGTGTCGGGGGCACTGAAGCTTTCTTT.

This clonotype has a handful of counts. The chain couples TRBV20-1 to TRBJ1-1; 7 nucleotides agree with TRBD1. The length of the CDR3 is 15 residues. V lost 4 bases and J lost 3; bases outside the gene matches: 11. Germline assignment: CDR1 DFQATT and CDR2 SNEGSKA (reference sequence). CDR3 DNA sequence: TGCAGTGCTATACCAGGGGGTGTAGGGGACACTGAAGCTTTCTTT. Its translation is CSAIPGGVGDTEAFF.

CDR3 residues: CASSLARGANYGYTF. CDR3 nucleotides: TGTGCCAGCAGCTTAGCCCGGGGGGCTAACTATGGCTACACCTTC. The rearrangement links TRBV7-2 to TRBJ1-2; weak D call: TRBD1 (5 bases). The length of the CDR3 is 15 residues. CDR1 and CDR2 (germline): SGHTA, FQGNSA. V dropped 0 bases and J dropped 0 bases, with 8 bases sitting between them.

The gene calls are TRBV5-1 and TRBJ1-4, with a tentative D call TRBD1 (5 bases). CDR1 SGHRS and CDR2 YFSETQ come from the germline V gene. Trimming pared 2 bases from V and 8 bases from J, leaving 16 bases between. The CDR3 has 15 amino acids. The CDR3 DNA reads TGCGCCAGCAGCTTAGGAACCGTGTGGGGGGAAAAACTGTTTTTT. Protein product: CASSLGTVWGEKLFF. Full variable domain (rest looked up from reference TRBV5-1 and TRBJ1-4): KAGVTQTPRYLIKTRGQQVTLSCSPISGHRSVSWYQQTPGQGLQFLFEYFSETQRNKGNFPGRFSGRQFSNSRSEMNVSTLELGDSALYLCASSLGTVWGEKLFFGSGTQLSVL.

This clonotype was recorded many times. The chain carries TRBV4-2 and TRBJ2-2, with unresolved D. V lost 1 base, J lost 2 bases, and 8 bases lay in between. CDR3 length: 15 amino acids. The V gene's germline CDR1 is LGHNA and CDR2 YNFKEQ. In nucleotides, the CDR3 is TGTGCCAGCAGCCAAGCATCCCGAAACACCGGGGAGCTGTTTTTT. Translation gives CASSQASRNTGELFF.

This clonotype was recorded a few times. The chain combines TRBV18 with TRBJ2-7, with D perhaps matching TRBD1 (6 bases). Per the germline V gene, CDR1 is KGHSH and CDR2 is LQKENI. V dropped 3 bases and J dropped 3 bases, with 9 bases sitting between them. This CDR3 spans 13 amino acids. CDR3 in DNA: TGTGCCAGCTCACCGCGAGGGGGCTACGAGCAGTACGTC. Its protein product is CASSPRGGYEQYV.

This clonotype was observed a handful of times. The chain has TRBV28 and TRBJ1-5; D gene uncertain. Trimming cost V 4 bases and J 15 bases, with 19 bases left between them. Germline CDR1 reads MDHEN; CDR2 reads SYDVKM. This CDR3 spans 13 amino acids. CDR3 coding DNA: TGTGCCAGCAGTTACCTAAACATTGCGAGATTGCATTTT. This encodes CASSYLNIARLHF.

This clonotype has more than one count but fewer than ten. In DNA, the CDR3 is TGTGCCTGGAGTCGTAATGGGGGCACTGAAGCTTTCTTT. Translation: CAWSRNGGTEAFF. The chain uses TRBV30 and TRBJ1-1; a weak D match, TRBD1 (5 bases). Per the germline V gene, CDR1 is GTSNPN and CDR2 is SVGIG (reference sequence). This CDR3 has 13 amino acids. V dropped 2 bases and J dropped 4 bases, with 11 bases sitting between them.

Only a few counts were recorded for this clonotype. The chain is built from TRBV9 and TRBJ2-3, with TRBD2 matching 10 bases. The CDR3 runs 16 residues. In germline, CDR1 is SGDLS, CDR2 YYNGEE. V gave up 2 bases and J gave up 4 bases; unmatched junction bases: 7. The DNA of the CDR3 is TGTGCCAGCAGCGTTGAGCGGGGGGGCCCAGCAGATACGCAGTATTTT. As protein: CASSVERGGPADTQYF. The whole variable domain, filled in from reference TRBV9 and TRBJ2-3, reads DSGVTQTPKHLITATGQRVTLRCSPRSGDLSVYWYQQSLDQGLQFLIQYYNGEERAKGNILERFSAQQFPDLHSELNLSSLELGDSALYFCASSVERGGPADTQYFGPGTRLTVL.

The gene calls are TRBV7-8 and TRBJ2-3; 8 bases match TRBD1. Trimming removed 5 bases from V and 0 bases from J; junction bases left unmatched: 7. Per the germline V gene, CDR1 is SGHVS and CDR2 is FQNEAQ. The CDR3 has 16 residues. The CDR3 loop reads CASSPRGQVSTDTQYF. CDR3 DNA sequence: TGTGCCAGCAGCCCTAGGGGACAGGTCAGCACAGATACGCAGTATTTT.

This clonotype has a handful of counts. An end of the junction differs from the germline gene, which may be a read error. This chain joins TRBV7-7 and TRBJ2-5; no clear D. This CDR3 contains 11 residues. Germline V lookup: CDR1 SSHAT, CDR2 FNYEAQ (reference sequence). CDR3 bases: TGTGCTAGCAGCCAAGAAGAGACCCAGTACTTC. Protein: CASSQEETQYF. The full variable domain, its missing parts supplied by reference TRBV7-7 and TRBJ2-5, is GAGVSQSPRYKVTKRGQDVTLRCDPISSHATLYWYQQALGQGPEFLTYFNYEAQPDKSGLPSDRFSAERPEGSISTLTIQRTEQRDSAMYRCASSQEETQYFGPGTRLLVL.

This clonotype came up many times. The rearrangement joins TRBV5-6 to TRBJ2-3, with D tentatively TRBD2 (6 bases). Germline CDR1 is SGHDT and CDR2 is YYEEEE. The CDR3 sequence is 14 residues long. V was clipped by 0 bases and J by 7 bases, with 12 bases between them. CDR3 sequence (DNA): TGTGCCAGCAGCTTGGTTTCGGGGGATTATACGCAGTATTTT. As protein: CASSLVSGDYTQYF. Supplemented by reference TRBV5-6 and TRBJ2-3, the full variable domain reads DAGVTQSPTHLIKTRGQQVTLRCSPKSGHDTVSWYQQALGQGPQFIFQYYEEEERQRGNFPDRFSGHQFPNYSSELNVNALLLGDSALYLCASSLVSGDYTQYFGPGTRLTVL.

This clonotype has a handful of counts. The chain combines TRBV5-6 with TRBJ1-1; D ambiguous. The CDR3 runs to 12 residues. Trimming removed 4 bases from V and 5 bases from J, with 9 bases in between. Germline V gene data show CDR1 as SGHDT and CDR2 as YYEEEE. CDR3: CASSRLETEAFF. Written as DNA, the CDR3 is TGTGCCAGCAGCAGACTCGAGACTGAAGCTTTCTTT.

The genes are TRBV9 and TRBJ2-3, with D possibly called TRBD1 or TRBD2 (5 bases each). V was pared by 3 bases and J by 2 bases, with 16 bases between. The CDR3 is 16 amino acids. Germline V gene lookup returns CDR1 SGDLS and CDR2 YYNGEE. Here the CDR3 reads CASSAGPLPSTDTQYF. The DNA for the CDR3 is TGTGCCAGCAGCGCGGGGCCTCTTCCCTCCACAGATACGCAGTATTTT.

The genes are TRBV5-6 and TRBJ2-6; no reliable D call. The CDR3 is 15 residues long. V gave up 0 bases and J gave up 0 bases, with 4 bases separating them. The germline gives CDR1 SGHDT, CDR2 YYEEEE. CDR3 sequence reads: CASSLGTSGANVLTF. CDR3 nucleotide sequence: TGTGCCAGCAGCTTGGGGACCTCTGGGGCCAACGTCCTGACTTTC.

This clonotype was seen at least ten times. The chain is built from TRBV6-5 and TRBJ2-1, with D unclear. Germline lookup yields CDR1 MNHEY and CDR2 SVGAGI. V lost 2 bases to trimming and J lost 0 bases, with 5 bases between them. This CDR3 is 14 amino acids long. CDR3 residues: CASSYGGSYNEQFF. CDR3 coding DNA: TGTGCCAGCAGTTACGGTGGCTCCTACAATGAGCAGTTCTTC.

The V call is TRBV19, the J call TRBJ1-5; 7 bases agree with TRBD1. Per germline, CDR1 LNHDA and CDR2 SQIVND (reference sequence). J gave up 3 bases and V 5 bases, and 10 bases lay outside the gene matches. CDR3 length: 16 amino acids. The CDR3 DNA is TGTGCCAGTAGTTCTCGGACAGGCCGTATCAATCAGCCCCAGCATTTT. Translating gives CASSSRTGRINQPQHF.

This clonotype was counted a few times. This rearrangement joins TRBV2 to TRBJ1-5; 8 bases align to TRBD1. This CDR3 is built from 14 residues. V lost 8 bases to trimming and J lost 4 bases; unmatched junction nucleotides: 7. Germline V gene data show CDR1 as SNHLY and CDR2 as FYNNEI. The CDR3 nucleotides read TGTGCCAGCCAGGCGACAGGGGCTAATCAGCCCCAGCATTTT. Translating gives CASQATGANQPQHF.

Only a few counts were recorded for this clonotype. The rearrangement uses TRBV11-2 and TRBJ2-5; D may be TRBD1 (5 bases). V was trimmed by 2 bases and J by 0 bases, leaving 13 bases between them. Germline CDR1 and CDR2: SGHAT and FQNNGV. The CDR3 runs 16 residues. CDR3 nucleotide sequence: TGTGCCAGCAGCTTACTAACGACCAGGGACCAAGAGACCCAGTACTTC. Translation gives CASSLLTTRDQETQYF.

The table lists this clonotype with a few counts. V gene TRBV20-1 combines with J gene TRBJ2-7, with D maybe TRBD1 (6 bases). CDR3 size: 14 residues. Germline V lookup: CDR1 DFQATT, CDR2 SNEGSKA (reference sequence). Between the trimmed V and J ends, which lost 5 bases and 1 base, there was a span of 15 bases. CDR3: CSARVGTMSYEQYF. The CDR3 DNA reads as TGCAGTGCTCGCGTCGGGACAATGTCCTACGAGCAGTACTTC.

The genes are TRBV7-3 and TRBJ2-7; 9 bases are a match to TRBD1. This CDR3 is built from 15 residues. Trimming removed 5 bases from V and 6 bases from J; junction bases left unmatched: 11. CDR1 SGHTA and CDR2 FQGTGA come from the germline V gene. In nucleotides, the CDR3 is TGTGCCAGCAGCCCGAAAACCGGACAGGGGCCCGAGCAGTACTTC. Its translation is CASSPKTGQGPEQYF.

The rearrangement links TRBV16 to TRBJ1-5; D uncertain. CDR3 length: 14 residues. Per the germline V gene, CDR1 is KGHSY and CDR2 is FQNENV. V was shortened by 4 bases and J by 11 bases, with 18 bases between the two germline ends. CDR3 amino acids: CASSRNHQVGAQHF. CDR3 coding DNA: TGTGCCAGCAGCCGAAACCACCAGGTCGGGGCCCAGCATTTT.

Ten or more counts support this clonotype. This chain uses TRBV7-9 with TRBJ2-2; no clear D gene. Trimming removed 0 bases at V and 7 bases at J, with 0 bases between. Germline V CDR1 and CDR2: SEHNR, FQNEAQ (reference sequence). CDR3 size: 11 residues. The CDR3 here is CASSLAGELFF. In nucleotides, the CDR3 is TGTGCCAGCAGCTTAGCCGGGGAGCTGTTTTTT.

A few counts support this clonotype. The rearrangement links TRBV5-6 to TRBJ2-7; no firm D call. Germline values: CDR1 SGHDT, CDR2 YYEEEE. The CDR3 has 15 residues. The V and J ends lost 0 bases and 0 bases respectively, with 10 bases between them. CDR3 in amino acids: CASSLGVPSSYEQYF. DNA of the CDR3: TGTGCCAGCAGCTTGGGGGTCCCGAGCTCCTACGAGCAGTACTTC.

The gene calls are TRBV7-8 and TRBJ1-5; 8 positions match TRBD1. This CDR3 has 16 amino acids. Germline CDR1 reads SGHVS; CDR2 reads FQNEAQ. V shed 2 bases, J shed 3 bases, and the junction held 6 bases outside the gene matches. CDR3 loop: CASSLRQGAFNQPQHF. Written as DNA, the CDR3 is TGTGCCAGCAGCTTAAGGCAGGGGGCCTTCAATCAGCCCCAGCATTTT.

The gene calls are TRBV29-1 and TRBJ2-3; 7 bases are a match to TRBD1. CDR3 length equals 13 residues. The junction had 8 bases not matched to a gene; V was cut back by 7 bases and J by 4 bases. Per the germline V gene, CDR1 is SQVTM and CDR2 is ANQGSEA. The CDR3 here is CSGSRQGADTQYF. The CDR3 region has the DNA TGCAGCGGCTCCCGACAGGGCGCAGATACGCAGTATTTT.

The chain is built from TRBV20-1 and TRBJ1-2; D unresolved. This CDR3 comprises 11 residues. Germline lookup yields CDR1 DFQATT and CDR2 SNEGSKA (reference sequence). The CDR3 bases are TGCGGATACAGTTCTAACTATGGCTACACCTTC. Translation gives CGYSSNYGYTF.